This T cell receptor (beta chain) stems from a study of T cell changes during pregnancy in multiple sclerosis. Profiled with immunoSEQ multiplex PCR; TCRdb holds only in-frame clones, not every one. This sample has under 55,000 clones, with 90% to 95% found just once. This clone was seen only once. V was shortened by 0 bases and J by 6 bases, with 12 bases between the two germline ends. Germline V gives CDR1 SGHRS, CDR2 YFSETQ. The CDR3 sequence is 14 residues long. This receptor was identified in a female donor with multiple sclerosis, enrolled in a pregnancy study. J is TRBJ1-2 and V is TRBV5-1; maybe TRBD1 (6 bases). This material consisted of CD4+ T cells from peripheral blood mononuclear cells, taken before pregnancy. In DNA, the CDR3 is TGCGCCAGCAGCTTGGCCAGGGGCGTGGATGGCTACACCTTC. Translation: CASSLARGVDGYTF.